These 32 T cell receptor beta chains came from one sample sequenced in a study of shared clonotypes between healthy human individuals. Sequencing was performed with immunoSEQ multiplex PCR; in TCRdb, only in-frame clones are kept and a portion is missing. The sample lists more than 1.2 million clones, approximately 98.5% seen once, with roughly 0.36% in the top ten. Input material: naive CD4+ T cells sorted from blood. Subset meaning: CD45RA+ positively selected. The receptors were gathered from a man aged 25-40 years in good health.

The chain uses TRBV7-9 and TRBJ2-7; 8 positions match TRBD2. CDR3 size: 14 residues. Germline CDR1 SEHNR, CDR2 FQNEAQ (reference sequence). J lost 6 bases, V lost 2 bases, and 6 bases had no gene match. The CDR3 sequence is CASSLQAGALEQYF. The DNA of the CDR3 is TGTGCCAGCAGCTTACAAGCGGGAGCGCTCGAGCAGTACTTC.

This sequence joins TRBV9 and TRBJ2-7; 8 bases match TRBD1. Trimming removed 4 bases from V and 5 bases from J; junction bases left unmatched: 11. Looked up from germline, CDR1 is SGDLS and CDR2 is YYNGEE. The CDR3 has 15 amino acids. CDR3 residues: CASSSRTGPIHEQYF. CDR3 in DNA: TGTGCCAGCAGCTCCCGGACAGGGCCTATCCACGAGCAGTACTTC.

The chain combines TRBV5-1 with TRBJ2-3; no clear D. The V gene lost 0 bases and the J gene lost 0 bases, with 14 bases spanning the gap. The CDR3 is 17 amino acids. CDR1 SGHRS and CDR2 YFSETQ come from the germline V gene. The CDR3 DNA follows: TGCGCCAGCAGCTTGGGGCCTCTTGCGGATAGCACAGATACGCAGTATTTT. It is translated as CASSLGPLADSTDTQYF.

V usage is TRBV5-1 and J usage is TRBJ1-3; 8 bases match TRBD1. The CDR3 consists of 16 residues. The trim removed 4 bases at V and 0 bases at J, leaving 6 bases unmatched. CDR1 and CDR2 from the germline V gene are SGHRS and YFSETQ. CDR3 bases: TGCGCCAGCAGCCAGAGTACAGGGGGCTCTGGAAACACCATATATTTT. Its translation: CASSQSTGGSGNTIYF.

The V and J genes are TRBV27 and TRBJ1-4; D remains unclear. Trimming removed 7 bases at V and 8 bases at J, with 14 bases between. Germline V gene data show CDR1 as MNHEY and CDR2 as SMNVEV (reference sequence). There are 13 residues in the CDR3. The DNA for the CDR3 is TGTGCCAGCAAGGGAGGGCGCGGGGAAAAACTGTTTTTT. Translation: CASKGGRGEKLFF.

This clone was observed once. The chain employs TRBV19 and TRBJ2-6, with a tentative D call TRBD1 (5 bases). V was cut by 1 base and J by 4 bases, with 8 bases left in between. Germline V gene data show CDR1 as LNHDA and CDR2 as SQIVND (reference sequence). The CDR3 loop spans 15 amino acids. The CDR3 spells CASSIAGPGANVLTF. CDR3 DNA: TGTGCCAGTAGTATAGCAGGGCCGGGGGCCAACGTCCTGACTTTC.

This sequence joins TRBV11-3 and TRBJ2-2; TRBD1 might be the D (5 bases). CDR1 is SGHNT, CDR2 YENEEA, per germline. Trimming shortened V by 3 bases and J by 3 bases, and 11 bases separated the two germline ends. CDR3 size: 15 residues. The CDR3 nucleotides read TGTGCCAGCAGCTTTGGCCAGGGCGACACCGGGGAGCTGTTTTTT. It codes for CASSFGQGDTGELFF.

The chain couples TRBV4-1 to TRBJ1-5; D not resolved. In germline, CDR1 is MGHRA, CDR2 YSYEKL. V was clipped by 1 base and J by 2 bases, with 15 bases between them. The CDR3 is 17 residues long. The CDR3 bases are TGCGCCAGCAGCCAAGTTCGCCTGATGTTTGGCAATCAGCCCCAGCATTTT. Translating gives CASSQVRLMFGNQPQHF.

The rearrangement links TRBV28 to TRBJ2-7; D might be TRBD2 (5 bases). V was shortened by 1 base and J by 5 bases, with 6 bases between the two germline ends. The germline gives CDR1 MDHEN, CDR2 SYDVKM. The CDR3 has 12 residues. The chain's CDR3 is CASSLLLDEQYF. The CDR3 DNA sequence: TGTGCCAGCAGTTTATTACTAGACGAGCAGTACTTC.

This clone appeared a single time. The chain's CDR3 is CASSLVRDGYEQYF. In DNA, the CDR3 is TGCGCCAGCAGCTTAGTGCGGGATGGCTACGAGCAGTACTTC. The chain joins TRBV5-1 to TRBJ2-7; D possibly corresponds to TRBD2 (6 bases). The germline CDR1 and CDR2 sequences are SGHRS and YFSETQ. V lost 2 bases and J 3 bases, leaving 12 bases between the germline ends. The CDR3 length is 14 residues.

The chain couples TRBV7-2 to TRBJ1-3; no definite D call. CDR1 is SGHTA, CDR2 FQGNSA, per germline. V was cut by 3 bases and J by 0 bases, with 9 bases left in between. This CDR3 comprises 15 residues. The chain's CDR3 is CASSFKGRSGNTIYF. DNA of the CDR3: TGTGCCAGCAGCTTCAAGGGCCGCTCTGGAAACACCATATATTTT.

The rearrangement joins TRBV4-2 to TRBJ1-1; 7 nucleotides agree with TRBD1. The germline CDR1 and CDR2 sequences are LGHNA and YNFKEQ. V was clipped by 3 bases and J by 7 bases; unmatched bases: 5. The CDR3 spans 13 residues. Here the CDR3 DNA reads TGTGCCAGCAGCCAGGACAGGACCTATGAAGCTTTCTTT. It codes for CASSQDRTYEAFF.

The CDR3 is CASSQGHTGRDKQFF. Here the CDR3 DNA reads TGTGCCAGCAGCCAAGGGCATACTGGTCGGGACAAGCAGTTCTTC. The chain links TRBV14 to TRBJ2-1, with D tentatively TRBD1 (6 bases). V gave up 1 base and J gave up 11 bases, with 18 bases separating them. This CDR3 comprises 15 residues. Germline loops: CDR1 SGHDN, CDR2 FVKESK.

V usage is TRBV5-5 and J usage is TRBJ2-1, with TRBD1 as a possible D gene (6 bases). The CDR3 extends over 15 amino acids. Trimming removed 3 bases at V and 9 bases at J, with 19 bases between. Germline V gene sequence: CDR1 SGHKS, CDR2 YYEKEE (reference sequence). CDR3 in DNA: TGTGCCAGCAGCTCCATGGGCCCTCGAGGGGGTGAGCAGTTCTTC. Protein product: CASSSMGPRGGEQFF.

This rearrangement joins TRBV10-3 to TRBJ2-2, with TRBD1 matching 8 bases. Germline lookup yields CDR1 ENHRY and CDR2 SYGVKD. CDR3 length: 16 residues. Trimming at V came to 2 bases and at J to 3 bases, leaving 5 bases not matched to a gene. In DNA, the CDR3 is TGTGCCATCAGTGAGGACAGGGGCCTTTACACCGGGGAGCTGTTTTTT. It encodes CAISEDRGLYTGELFF.

The chain combines TRBV19 with TRBJ1-2; a weak D match, TRBD1 (5 bases). The CDR3 totals 14 residues. V gave up 8 bases and J gave up 4 bases, with 17 bases separating them. The germline V gene has CDR1 LNHDA and CDR2 SQIVND (reference sequence). The CDR3 loop reads CASAKDTHLYGYTF. The CDR3 DNA reads as TGTGCCAGTGCGAAGGACACACATCTCTATGGCTACACCTTC.

The V gene is TRBV27, the J gene TRBJ2-6; 9 nucleotides line up with TRBD1. Germline CDR1 is MNHEY and CDR2 is SMNVEV (reference sequence). V gave up 7 bases and J gave up 2 bases; unmatched junction bases: 6. This CDR3 has 16 residues. The CDR3 is CASTRYRGPGANVLTF. The CDR3 nucleotides are TGTGCCAGCACCAGATACAGGGGGCCTGGGGCCAACGTCCTGACTTTC.

The J gene is TRBJ2-1, the V gene TRBV7-2; no firm D call. CDR3 length: 10 amino acids. Between the trimmed V and J ends, which lost 10 bases and 12 bases, there was a span of 13 bases. CDR1 SGHTA and CDR2 FQGNSA come from the germline V gene. The CDR3 here is CATGIWGQFF. The DNA of the CDR3 is TGTGCCACCGGCATTTGGGGGCAGTTCTTC.

With respect to this clone: This CDR3 is also generated by other DNA sequences in the sample. The chain uses TRBV5-6 and TRBJ2-7, with D unclear. Germline CDR1 and CDR2: SGHDT and YYEEEE. The germline V and J ends were trimmed by 2 bases and 4 bases, with 4 bases remaining between them. This CDR3 is built from 11 residues. The CDR3: CASSFGYEQYF. For the CDR3, the DNA is TGTGCCAGCAGCTTTGGGTACGAGCAGTACTTC.

The chain has TRBV19 and TRBJ1-2; TRBD1 agrees at 10 bases. Germline CDR1 reads LNHDA; CDR2 reads SQIVND (reference sequence). V dropped 4 bases and J dropped 7; count of bases not matched to a gene: 15. This CDR3 is built from 17 residues. The CDR3 reads CASSTQRHGTGAAGYTF. In nucleotides, the CDR3 is TGTGCCAGTAGTACCCAGCGTCACGGGACAGGGGCCGCTGGCTACACCTTC.

V usage is TRBV7-2 and J usage is TRBJ2-3; TRBD2 matches 11 bases. Germline CDR1 is SGHTA and CDR2 is FQGNSA. The CDR3 spans 16 residues. Trimming cost V 7 bases and J 0 bases; bases outside gene matches: 6. The chain's CDR3 is CASKSTSGVSTDTQYF. In DNA form, the CDR3 reads TGTGCCAGCAAATCGACTAGCGGGGTCAGCACAGATACGCAGTATTTT.

This clone was picked up one time. J is TRBJ2-2 and V is TRBV28; 7 nucleotides match TRBD2. V lost 6 bases and J lost 4; bases outside the gene matches: 5. Looked up from germline, CDR1 is MDHEN and CDR2 is SYDVKM. This CDR3 has 14 residues. This chain's CDR3 is CASRNLAVTGELFF. Written as DNA, the CDR3 is TGTGCCAGCAGGAACCTAGCGGTCACCGGGGAGCTGTTTTTT.

The chain joins TRBV7-2 to TRBJ1-1, with TRBD1 matching 8 bases. V shed 5 bases and J 1 base; nucleotides not matched to a gene: 6. CDR1 and CDR2 (germline): SGHTA, FQGNSA. The CDR3 is made up of 15 amino acids. The CDR3 coding sequence is TGTGCCAGCAGCGTAAAACAGGGGGGGAACACTGAAGCTTTCTTT. As protein: CASSVKQGGNTEAFF.

The chain carries TRBV5-4 and TRBJ1-2; TRBD1 agrees at 7 bases. The V gene's germline CDR1 is SGHNT and CDR2 YYREEE (reference sequence). V dropped 4 bases and J dropped 4; count of bases not matched to a gene: 4. The CDR3 consists of 13 residues. The CDR3, as DNA: TGTGCCAGCAGCCAGGGACAGATCTATGGCTACACCTTC. Its translation: CASSQGQIYGYTF.

The CDR3 sequence is CASSSRLAGVETQYF. For the CDR3, the DNA is TGTGCCAGCAGTTCCCGACTAGCGGGAGTAGAGACCCAGTACTTC. The chain combines TRBV5-4 with TRBJ2-5; 12 positions agree with TRBD2. Per germline, CDR1 SGHNT and CDR2 YYREEE (reference sequence). The junction had 6 bases not matched to a gene; V was cut back by 5 bases and J by 4 bases. The CDR3 extends over 15 amino acids.

CDR3 sequence (DNA): TGTGCCAGCACTTGGTGGAGCTCCTACGAGCAGTACTTC. This gives the protein CASTWWSSYEQYF. V usage is TRBV6-5 and J usage is TRBJ2-7, with unresolved D. The CDR3 consists of 13 residues. Germline assignment: CDR1 MNHEY and CDR2 SVGAGI. Trimming left V 7 bases short and J 0 bases short, with 10 bases between.

The genes are TRBV28 and TRBJ2-6; TRBD2 might be the D (6 bases). The CDR3 loop spans 16 amino acids. V lost 3 bases, J lost 4 bases, and 13 bases lay in between. Germline CDR1 reads MDHEN; CDR2 reads SYDVKM. Here the CDR3 DNA reads TGTGCCAGCAGTTTGGCGGGGTCGGGCGGGGCCAACGTCCTGACTTTC. Translation gives CASSLAGSGGANVLTF.

The chain carries TRBV7-2 and TRBJ2-1; tentatively, D is TRBD1 (5 bases). With 1 base removed from V and 6 bases from J, the gap between germline ends came to 10 bases. The CDR3 loop spans 14 amino acids. The V gene's germline CDR1 is SGHTA and CDR2 FQGNSA. CDR3 sequence: CASSLEARANEQFF. Here the CDR3 DNA reads TGTGCCAGCAGCTTAGAGGCCAGGGCCAATGAGCAGTTCTTC. The variable domain in full, with the rest retrieved from reference TRBV7-2 and TRBJ2-1, is GAGVSQSPSNKVTEKGKDVELRCDPISGHTALYWYRQSLGQGLEFLIYFQGNSAPDKSGLPSDRFSAERTGGSVSTLTIQRTQQEDSAVYLCASSLEARANEQFFGPGTRLTVL.

About this clone: At the DNA level, this CDR3 is encoded by other sequences in the same sample as well. The V and J genes are TRBV10-1 and TRBJ1-5, with TRBD1 as a possible D gene (6 bases). V lost 3 bases and J lost 7, with 7 bases in between. The CDR3 spans 12 residues. In germline, CDR1 is WNHNN, CDR2 SYGVQD (reference sequence). The CDR3 DNA reads as TGCGCCAGCAGTGACAGGGGACAGCCCCAGCATTTT. Residues: CASSDRGQPQHF.

This sequence joins TRBV29-1 and TRBJ1-1; D not resolved. There are 10 residues in the CDR3. Per the germline V gene, CDR1 is SQVTM and CDR2 is ANQGSEA. Trimming took 4 bases from V and 9 from J, leaving 9 bases between them. CDR3 DNA sequence: TGCAGCGTTGGGCAGGACCAAGCTTTCTTT. It codes for CSVGQDQAFF.

The chain recombines TRBV18 with TRBJ2-7; D uncertain. Germline-derived CDR1 and CDR2 are KGHSH and LQKENI. This CDR3 is 13 amino acids long. V was pared by 3 bases and J by 4 bases, with 10 bases between. The CDR3 sequence: CASSPRVGYEQYF. The CDR3, as DNA: TGTGCCAGCTCACCTAGGGTCGGTTACGAGCAGTACTTC. Complete variable domain (other parts from reference TRBV18 and TRBJ2-7): NAGVMQNPRHLVRRRGQEARLRCSPMKGHSHVYWYRQLPEEGLKFMVYLQKENIIDESGMPKERFSAEFPKEGPSILRIQQVVRGDSAAYFCASSPRVGYEQYFGPGTRLTVT.

CDR3 nucleotides: TGTGCCAGCAGCCCAGGGACCGATTACTATCAGCCCCAGCATTTT. As protein: CASSPGTDYYQPQHF. The rearrangement links TRBV9 to TRBJ1-5; tentatively, D is TRBD1 (5 bases). V was pared by 4 bases and J by 5 bases, with 16 bases between. CDR1 is SGDLS, CDR2 YYNGEE, per germline. The CDR3 runs 15 residues.